Below, one TCR beta chain is given with its context. Authors' processing steps: It was from reference gene primer amplification that nucleated cell counts were estimated. TCRdb keeps only in-frame clones here, not all; method: immunoSEQ multiplex PCR. V and J calls and clone size are given by that table; D and trimming were obtained from the DNA. The sample has 160,000 or so clones, approximately 79% seen once; the top ten hold approximately 7.6%. The data are from a study of blood T cell repertoires in COVID-19. As for the study in general: Samples representing acute and convalescent COVID-19 were sourced from the United States, Italy and Spain. PBMCs, B-cell-depleted T cells, or T cells were the source of the cDNA or gDNA that made up the material.

Enrolment of Seattle patients took place during active infection, and they were followed longitudinally. In germline, CDR1 is SGDLS, CDR2 YYNGEE. The CDR3 loop spans 14 amino acids. After removal of 4 bases from V and 3 bases from J, the junction contained 5 bases not matched to a gene. Sample: peripheral blood. This receptor was identified in an older woman with COVID-19, enrolled during active disease. The rearrangement links TRBV9 to TRBJ1-2; 8 bases agree with TRBD1. This CDR3 reads CASSPTDRDYGYTF. The CDR3 region has the DNA TGTGCCAGCAGCCCCACGGACAGGGACTATGGCTACACCTTC.